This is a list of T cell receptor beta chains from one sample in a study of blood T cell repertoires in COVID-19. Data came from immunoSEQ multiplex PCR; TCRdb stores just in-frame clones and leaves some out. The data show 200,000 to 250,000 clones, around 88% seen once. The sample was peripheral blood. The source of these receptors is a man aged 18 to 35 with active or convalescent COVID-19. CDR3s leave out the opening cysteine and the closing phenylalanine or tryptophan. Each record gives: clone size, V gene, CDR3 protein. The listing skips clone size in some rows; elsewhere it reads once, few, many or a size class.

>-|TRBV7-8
ASSLVGGTSGIRRELF
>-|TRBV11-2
ASSSDRPGEQY
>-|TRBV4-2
ASRASEHGYT
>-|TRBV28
ATTANYGYT
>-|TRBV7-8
ASSFPLAGGNTGELF
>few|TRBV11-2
VSATGYTDTQY
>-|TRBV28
ASSLRGNGYT
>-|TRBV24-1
ATSPGTGIGTGELF
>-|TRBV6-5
ASTPVWGDYGYT
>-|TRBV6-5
ASSPGLAVNEQF
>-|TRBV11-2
ASRAGGVNEQF
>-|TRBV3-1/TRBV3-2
ASSYRGPGANVLT
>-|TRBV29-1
SVSHIAANTGELF
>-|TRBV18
ASSAQQGSLRNEKLF
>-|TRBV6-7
ASARTRQGEETQY
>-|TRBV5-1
ASMQGTDTQY
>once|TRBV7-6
ASSPGEGPDFGRELF
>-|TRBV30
AWSVLIGTEAF
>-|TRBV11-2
ASSQAGGVTNEKLF
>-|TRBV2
ASSRFGTENTEAF
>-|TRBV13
ASILPGQASPEAF
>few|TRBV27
ASQPLAGGTDTQY
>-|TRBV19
ASSLTGSTNEKLF
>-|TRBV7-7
ASSKVGGSEETQY
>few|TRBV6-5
ASRETGTGSWPQH
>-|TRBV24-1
ATSEGTGANSYNEQF
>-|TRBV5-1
ASSSSGTGATGELF
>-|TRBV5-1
ASSFGAGGTHNEQF
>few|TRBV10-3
AISDRSFTYNSPLH
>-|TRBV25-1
ASSRTDYTEAF
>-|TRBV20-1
SASYPTGGSSYEQY
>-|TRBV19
ASSIAGRSYEQY
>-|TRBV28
ASSLGRGFGYT
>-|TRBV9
ASSVDMTGEAF
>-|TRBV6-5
ASSPNTGFNQPQH
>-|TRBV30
AWSYRNQPQH
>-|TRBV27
ASRWDSSYNSPLH
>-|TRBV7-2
ASSLTRDSQF
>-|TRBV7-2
ASSLRGETQY
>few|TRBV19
ASSTDYNTEAF
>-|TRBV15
ATSRRQGLGETQY